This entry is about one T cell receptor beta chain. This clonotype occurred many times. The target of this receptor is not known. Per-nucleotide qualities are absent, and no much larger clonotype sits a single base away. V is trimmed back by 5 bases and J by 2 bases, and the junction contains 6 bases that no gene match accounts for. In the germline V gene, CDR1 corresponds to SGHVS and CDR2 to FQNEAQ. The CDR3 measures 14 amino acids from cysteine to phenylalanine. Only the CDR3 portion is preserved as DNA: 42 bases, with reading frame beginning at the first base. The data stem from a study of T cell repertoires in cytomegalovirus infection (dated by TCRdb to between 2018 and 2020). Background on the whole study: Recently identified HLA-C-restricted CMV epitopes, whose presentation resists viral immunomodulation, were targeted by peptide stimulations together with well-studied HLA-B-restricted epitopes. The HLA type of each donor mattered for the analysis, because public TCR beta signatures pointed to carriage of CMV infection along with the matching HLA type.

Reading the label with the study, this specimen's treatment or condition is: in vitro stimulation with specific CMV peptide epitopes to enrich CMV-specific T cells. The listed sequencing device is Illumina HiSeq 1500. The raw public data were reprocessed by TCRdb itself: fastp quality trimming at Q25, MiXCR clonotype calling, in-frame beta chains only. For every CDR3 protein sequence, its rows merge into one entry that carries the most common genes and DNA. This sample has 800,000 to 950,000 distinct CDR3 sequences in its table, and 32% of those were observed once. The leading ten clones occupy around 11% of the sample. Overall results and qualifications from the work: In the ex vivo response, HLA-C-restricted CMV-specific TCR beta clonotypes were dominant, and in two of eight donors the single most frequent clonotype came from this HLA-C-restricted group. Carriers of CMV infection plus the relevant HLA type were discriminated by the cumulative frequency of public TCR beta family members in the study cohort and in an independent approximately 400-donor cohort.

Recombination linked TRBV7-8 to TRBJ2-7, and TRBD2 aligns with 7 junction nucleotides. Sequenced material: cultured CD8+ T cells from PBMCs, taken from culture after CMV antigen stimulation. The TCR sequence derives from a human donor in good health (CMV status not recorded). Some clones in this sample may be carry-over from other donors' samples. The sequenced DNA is TGTGCCAGCAGCCGGGGAGGGGCCACCTACGAGCAGTACTTC. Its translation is CASSRGGATYEQYF.